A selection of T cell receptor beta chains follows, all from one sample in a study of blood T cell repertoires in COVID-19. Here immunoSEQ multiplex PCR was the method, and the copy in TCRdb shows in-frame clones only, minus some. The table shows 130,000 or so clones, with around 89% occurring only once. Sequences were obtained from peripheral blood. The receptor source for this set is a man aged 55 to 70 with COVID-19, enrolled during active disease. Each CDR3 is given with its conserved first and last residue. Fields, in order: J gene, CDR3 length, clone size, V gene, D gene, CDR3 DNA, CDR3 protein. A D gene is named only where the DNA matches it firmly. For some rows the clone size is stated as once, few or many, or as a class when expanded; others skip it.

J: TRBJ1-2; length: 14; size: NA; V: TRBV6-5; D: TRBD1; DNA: TGTGCCAGCAGTTACTCGACAGGGGACGGTGGCTACACCTTC; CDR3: CASSYSTGDGGYTF
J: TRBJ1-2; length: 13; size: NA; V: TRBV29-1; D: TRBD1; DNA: TGCAGCGCGGACTGGACAGGGGGGGAAGGCTACACCTTC; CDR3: CSADWTGGEGYTF
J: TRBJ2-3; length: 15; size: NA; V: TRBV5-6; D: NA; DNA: TGTGCCAGCAGCTTTCGGGGGGCCGATCTAGATACGCAGTATTTT; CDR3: CASSFRGADLDTQYF
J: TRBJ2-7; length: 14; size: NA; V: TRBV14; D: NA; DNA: TGTGCCAGCAGCCGTGTGGGCAGGATCTACGAGCAGTACTTC; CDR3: CASSRVGRIYEQYF
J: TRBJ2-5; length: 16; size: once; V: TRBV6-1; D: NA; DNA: TGTGCCAGCAGTGAAGCGGGAAGGACAACACAAGAGACCCAGTACTTC; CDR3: CASSEAGRTTQETQYF
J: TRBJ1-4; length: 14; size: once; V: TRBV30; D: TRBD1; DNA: TGTGCCTGGACCTCGACAGGGCAGAATGAAAAACTGTTTTTT; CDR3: CAWTSTGQNEKLFF
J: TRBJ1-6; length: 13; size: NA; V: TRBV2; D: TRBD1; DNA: TGTGCCAGCATAGGACAGGGCAGCTCACCCCTCCACTTT; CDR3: CASIGQGSSPLHF
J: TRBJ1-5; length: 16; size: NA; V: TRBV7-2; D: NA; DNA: TGTGCCAGCAGCTTAGTCGGGGACACCTACAATCAGCCCCAGCATTTT; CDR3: CASSLVGDTYNQPQHF
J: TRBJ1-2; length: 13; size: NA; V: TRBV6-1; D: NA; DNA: TGTGCCAGCAGTGATCAGGGAACGTATGGCTACACCTTC; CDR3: CASSDQGTYGYTF
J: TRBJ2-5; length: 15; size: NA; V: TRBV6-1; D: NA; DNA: TGTGCCAGCAGGGATCTACAGGGTCCCAAGGAGACCCAGTACTTC; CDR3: CASRDLQGPKETQYF
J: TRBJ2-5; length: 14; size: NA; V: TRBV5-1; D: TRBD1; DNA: TGCGCCAGCAGCCTCGGACAGGGTGTAGAGACCCAGTACTTC; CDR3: CASSLGQGVETQYF
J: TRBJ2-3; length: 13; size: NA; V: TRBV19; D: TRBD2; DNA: TGTGCCAGTAGGACTAGCGTCACAGATACGCAGTATTTT; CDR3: CASRTSVTDTQYF
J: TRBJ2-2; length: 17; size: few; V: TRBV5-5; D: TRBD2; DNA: TGTGCCAGCAGCTTGGCCGCGACTAGCGGGGGGACCGGGGAGCTGTTTTTT; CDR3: CASSLAATSGGTGELFF